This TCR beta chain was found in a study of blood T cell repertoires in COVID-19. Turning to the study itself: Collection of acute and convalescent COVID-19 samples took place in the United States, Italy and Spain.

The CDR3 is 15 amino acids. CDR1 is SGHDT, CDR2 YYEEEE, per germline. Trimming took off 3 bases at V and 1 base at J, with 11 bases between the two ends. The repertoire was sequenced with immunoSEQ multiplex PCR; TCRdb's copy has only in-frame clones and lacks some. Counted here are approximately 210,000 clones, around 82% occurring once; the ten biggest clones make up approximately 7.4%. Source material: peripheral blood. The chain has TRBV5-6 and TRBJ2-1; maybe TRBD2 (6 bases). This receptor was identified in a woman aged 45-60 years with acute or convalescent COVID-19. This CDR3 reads CASSSLAESYNEQFF. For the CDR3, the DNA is TGTGCCAGCAGCTCATTAGCGGAATCCTACAATGAGCAGTTCTTC.